Listed here are 26 T cell receptor beta chains from one sample, sequenced in a study of persistence of HIV-infected CD4 T cells. The stimulus was lysate of CMV-infected fibroblasts, 10 ug/mL. Sorting selected CD4+ T cells upregulating both CD40 ligand and CD69. These receptors have no identified antigens. This was the immunoSEQ version 4 assay in survey mode. Libraries were prepared by immunoSEQ multiplex PCR; TCRdb keeps only in-frame clonotypes and omits some of them. The sample includes approximately 13,000 clones, less than 75% of them seen just once. The specimen comprised CD4+ T cells sorted from PBMCs after approximately 19-hour stimulation, sampled from a patient who received antiretroviral therapy. The receptor source for this set is an adult man with HIV who was CMV-seropositive.

This chain links TRBV19 with TRBJ1-5; D ambiguous. CDR3 length: 13 residues. Germline V gene lookup returns CDR1 LNHDA and CDR2 SQIVND (reference sequence). V lost 0 bases and J 2 bases, leaving 2 bases between the germline ends. The chain's CDR3 is CASSIDGNQPQHF. The CDR3 DNA sequence: TGTGCCAGTAGTATAGACGGCAATCAGCCCCAGCATTTT.

This chain joins TRBV11-3 and TRBJ1-6, with 8 bases fitting TRBD1. J gave up 5 bases and V 5 bases, and 14 bases lay outside the gene matches. There are 18 residues in the CDR3. Germline V gene lookup returns CDR1 SGHNT and CDR2 YENEEA. DNA of the CDR3: TGTGCCAGCAGCGACAGGGGCATTCTCCTTCTAGATAATTCACCCCTCCACTTT. Protein: CASSDRGILLLDNSPLHF.

V usage is TRBV6-6 and J usage is TRBJ2-2; 10 bases are shared with TRBD1. V dropped 6 bases and J dropped 5; count of bases not matched to a gene: 3. Germline CDR1 reads MNHNY; CDR2 reads SVGAGI (reference sequence). The CDR3 contains 14 residues. CDR3 region: CASSRGQGTGELFF. The CDR3 DNA sequence: TGTGCCAGCAGCCGGGGACAGGGGACCGGGGAGCTGTTTTTT.

This clone occurred a few times. At the DNA level, this CDR3 is encoded by other sequences in the same sample as well. The J gene is TRBJ2-7, the V gene TRBV7-9, with no clear D. Trimming left V 1 base short and J 3 bases short, with 10 bases between. The CDR3 loop spans 14 amino acids. The germline V gene encodes CDR1 SEHNR and CDR2 FQNEAQ (reference sequence). The CDR3: CASSLGGLGYEQYF. As DNA, the CDR3 is TGTGCCAGCAGCTTAGGAGGTTTAGGCTACGAGCAGTACTTC.

CDR3 in DNA: TGTGCCAGCAGCAAAACGGGACAGGGAGGTTACGAGCAGTACTTC. Protein: CASSKTGQGGYEQYF. The V gene is TRBV21-1, the J gene TRBJ2-7; the table's D call TRBD1 went unverified against the DNA. TRBV21-1 is designated a pseudogene. CDR3 length: 15 amino acids.

This clone occurred a few times. The V call is TRBV4-1, the J call TRBJ2-6; TRBD2 aligns across 10 bases. The germline V gene encodes CDR1 MGHRA and CDR2 YSYEKL. The CDR3 contains 17 residues. The junction had 7 bases not matched to a gene; V was cut back by 8 bases and J by 0 bases. For the CDR3, the DNA is TGCGCCAGCGCCGAGCGGGGGGGGACCTCTGGGGCCAACGTCCTGACTTTC. Its protein product is CASAERGGTSGANVLTF.

This chain joins TRBV5-1 and TRBJ2-7; no clear D gene. CDR1 is SGHRS and CDR2 is YFSETQ in the germline V gene. Trimming took off 0 bases at V and 2 bases at J, with 9 bases between the two ends. This CDR3 comprises 14 residues. The CDR3 loop reads CASSLERITYEQYF. The DNA for the CDR3 is TGCGCCAGCAGCTTGGAACGTATAACCTACGAGCAGTACTTC.

In this sample, this clone turned up once. This chain links TRBV3-1 (or the pseudogene TRBV3-2) with TRBJ2-7; the match to TRBD1 covers 7 bases. The V gene's germline CDR1 is LGHDT and CDR2 YNNKEL (reference sequence). The CDR3 runs to 13 residues. The V gene end was trimmed by 1 base and the J gene end by 6 bases; junction bases not matched to a gene: 3. The CDR3 region has the DNA TGTGCCAGCAGCCAAGGACAGGGTTTCGAGCAGTACTTC. This encodes CASSQGQGFEQYF.

This clone has more than one count but fewer than ten. This chain links TRBV15 with TRBJ2-7; 9 positions agree with TRBD1. The junction had 10 bases not matched to a gene; V was cut back by 2 bases and J by 8 bases. Germline loops: CDR1 LNHNV, CDR2 YYDKDF (reference sequence). The CDR3 runs to 15 residues. The CDR3 region has the DNA TGTGCCACCAGCAGATCCGCCGGGACAGGGAATCAGCAGTACTTC. This translates into CATSRSAGTGNQQYF.

The chain links TRBV5-1 to TRBJ2-2; 8 bases agree with TRBD1. Germline CDR1 is SGHRS and CDR2 is YFSETQ. This CDR3 has 15 amino acids. The V segment lost 4 bases and the J segment 1 base; nucleotides outside the gene matches: 3. CDR3 sequence (DNA): TGCGCCAGCAGCCCGACAGGGGTGAACACCGGGGAGCTGTTTTTT. Translated, it gives CASSPTGVNTGELFF.

The V and J genes are TRBV7-9 and TRBJ1-2, with 9 bases fitting TRBD1. The CDR3 covers 14 residues. Trimming took 5 bases from V and 7 from J; bases not matched to a gene: 8. The V gene's germline CDR1 is SEHNR and CDR2 FQNEAQ (reference sequence). The CDR3 reads CASSAWDRESGYTF. The CDR3 region has the DNA TGTGCCAGCAGCGCGTGGGACAGGGAGAGTGGCTACACCTTC.

This clone was found a few times. The chain carries TRBV5-1 and TRBJ1-1; 9 bases align to TRBD1. The V gene end was trimmed by 0 bases and the J gene end by 0 bases; junction bases not matched to a gene: 6. Germline V gene data show CDR1 as SGHRS and CDR2 as YFSETQ. The CDR3 extends over 17 amino acids. In DNA form, the CDR3 reads TGCGCCAGCAGCTTGGAGGGACAGGGACCCATGAACACTGAAGCTTTCTTT. As protein: CASSLEGQGPMNTEAFF.

The chain is built from TRBV7-2 and TRBJ2-5, with TRBD2 matching over 15 bases. The germline CDR1 and CDR2 sequences are SGHTA and FQGNSA. J was trimmed by 4 bases and V by 1 base; bases with no gene match: 4. The CDR3 loop spans 17 amino acids. The CDR3 nucleotides read TGTGCCAGCAGCTTAGGGACTAGCGGGGGGGCACGAGAGACCCAGTACTTC. Translating gives CASSLGTSGGARETQYF.

V and J are TRBV14 and TRBJ2-2; 8 bases line up with TRBD1. The CDR3 sequence is 14 residues long. Germline V CDR1 and CDR2: SGHDN, FVKESK. V shed 2 bases, J shed 6 bases, and the junction held 2 bases outside the gene matches. CDR3 protein: CASSQNRGAGELFF. In DNA, the CDR3 is TGTGCCAGCAGCCAAAACAGGGGGGCCGGGGAGCTGTTTTTT.

The count of this clone is one. The chain employs TRBV7-3 and TRBJ2-7, with D perhaps matching TRBD1 (6 bases). Trimming stripped 5 bases from V and 2 bases from J, with 16 bases between. The CDR3 extends over 15 amino acids. Per germline, CDR1 SGHTA and CDR2 FQGTGA. The CDR3 loop reads CASSRLLGGTYEQYF. CDR3 sequence (DNA): TGTGCCAGCAGCCGCCTACTAGGGGGAACCTACGAGCAGTACTTC. Variable domain in full (rest from reference TRBV7-3 and TRBJ2-7): GAGVSQTPSNKVTEKGKYVELRCDPISGHTALYWYRQSLGQGPEFLIYFQGTGAADDSGLPNDRFFAVRPEGSVSTLKIQRTERGDSAVYLCASSRLLGGTYEQYFGPGTRLTVT.

V gene TRBV7-2 combines with J gene TRBJ2-7, with 9 nucleotides matching TRBD1. The V gene end was trimmed by 3 bases and the J gene end by 3 bases; junction bases not matched to a gene: 3. Germline CDR1 reads SGHTA; CDR2 reads FQGNSA. The CDR3 is 14 amino acids. The CDR3 DNA is TGTGCCAGCAGCTTTGGGACAGGGCGCTACGAGCAGTACTTC. It encodes CASSFGTGRYEQYF.

The CDR3: CASSKQGSQNTGELFF. The CDR3 nucleotides read TGTGCCAGTTCAAAACAGGGTTCCCAGAACACCGGGGAGCTGTTTTTT. The chain employs TRBV2 and TRBJ2-2; D is possibly TRBD1 (6 bases). Between the trimmed V and J ends, which lost 9 bases and 1 base, there was a span of 18 bases. CDR3 length: 16 residues. Germline V gene data show CDR1 as SNHLY and CDR2 as FYNNEI.

The chain links TRBV12-3 or TRBV12-4 to TRBJ1-2, with D unclear. V lost 2 bases to trimming and J lost 4 bases, with 8 bases between them. This CDR3 has 13 residues. CDR3 bases: TGTGCCAGCAGTTTAACCACCCCCTATGGCTACACCTTC. It translates to CASSLTTPYGYTF.

Sample share makes this clone medium-sized. The genes are TRBV5-1 and TRBJ2-7, with 11 bases fitting TRBD2. Germline-derived CDR1 and CDR2 are SGHRS and YFSETQ. The CDR3 length is 16 residues. V was clipped by 0 bases and J by 3 bases; unmatched bases: 5. DNA for the CDR3: TGCGCCAGCAGCTTGGAGGCTAGCGGGGGGTTCTACGAGCAGTACTTC. Amino acid sequence: CASSLEASGGFYEQYF.

This chain joins TRBV11-3 and TRBJ2-7, with 8 bases aligning to TRBD1. The CDR3 is made up of 14 amino acids. Trimming cost V 6 bases and J 4 bases; bases outside gene matches: 8. The germline gives CDR1 SGHNT, CDR2 YENEEA. CDR3 residues: CASSDRGVLYEQYF. The CDR3 DNA follows: TGTGCCAGCAGTGACAGGGGCGTTCTTTACGAGCAGTACTTC.

This clone was recorded a few times. V is TRBV7-8 and J is TRBJ2-7, with D perhaps TRBD1 or TRBD2 (5 bases each). The CDR3 contains 15 residues. Germline V lookup: CDR1 SGHVS, CDR2 FQNEAQ. Trimming took 7 bases from V and 6 from J, leaving 22 bases between them. The CDR3 DNA follows: TGTGCCAGCAACCAAATAAGTCAGGGACCAGGCGAGCAGTACTTC. It is translated as CASNQISQGPGEQYF.

The J gene is TRBJ2-2, the V gene TRBV2; D tentatively fits TRBD1 or TRBD2 (5 bases each). The CDR3 extends over 15 amino acids. The V and J ends lost 7 bases and 1 base respectively, with 13 bases between them. Germline CDR1 and CDR2: SNHLY and FYNNEI. The CDR3 reads CASMGPAVNTGELFF. The CDR3 bases are TGTGCCAGCATGGGACCTGCCGTGAACACCGGGGAGCTGTTTTTT.

The chain carries TRBV18 and TRBJ2-7; D remains unclear. V lost 3 bases and J lost 2, with 20 bases in between. This CDR3 has 17 amino acids. Germline-derived CDR1 and CDR2 are KGHSH and LQKENI. The CDR3 protein is CASSPLWTTFTTYEQYF. The DNA for the CDR3 is TGTGCCAGCTCACCTCTTTGGACCACGTTTACTACCTACGAGCAGTACTTC.

This clone was seen a few times. The chain combines TRBV5-4 with TRBJ1-4, with 9 bases lining up with TRBD1. With V trimmed by 4 bases and J by 8 bases, 9 bases remained unmatched. This CDR3 spans 15 amino acids. Germline CDR1 SGHNT, CDR2 YYREEE (reference sequence). As DNA, the CDR3 is TGTGCCAGCAGCCCGGGACAGGGAGGATACGAAAAACTGTTTTTT. It yields the protein CASSPGQGGYEKLFF.

This clone is a singleton in its sample. The genes are TRBV24-1 and TRBJ2-1; no definite D call. CDR1 and CDR2 (germline): KGHDR, SFDVKD. V lost 1 base and J 10 bases, leaving 7 bases between the germline ends. The CDR3 runs to 12 residues. In DNA form, the CDR3 reads TGTGCCACCAGTGATTTAGCAGACGAGCAGTTCTTC. Amino acids: CATSDLADEQFF.

The CDR3 coding sequence is TGTGCCAGCCAGGGTTATCAGCCCCAGCATTTT. Amino acids: CASQGYQPQHF. This sequence joins TRBV6-5 and TRBJ1-5; maybe TRBD1 (5 bases). Germline V lookup: CDR1 MNHEY, CDR2 SVGAGI. V gave up 8 bases and J gave up 5 bases, with 7 bases separating them. The CDR3 is 11 residues long.